This TCR beta chain was profiled in a study of blood T cell repertoires in COVID-19. Study-level information: Samples taken during acute and convalescent COVID-19 were collected in the United States, Italy and Spain. T cells, B-cell-depleted T cells, or PBMCs supplied cDNA or gDNA.

Germline V gives CDR1 SEHNR, CDR2 FQNEAQ (reference sequence). V was cut by 0 bases and J by 7 bases, with 15 bases left in between. CDR3 length: 16 amino acids. Original data processing: From reference gene primer amplification, estimates of nucleated cell counts were derived. Profiled with immunoSEQ multiplex PCR; TCRdb holds only in-frame clones, not every one. Clone size and V and J calls were adopted from that table, with D and trimming inferred from the DNA. This table holds 250,000 to 350,000 clones, over 75% found once. The sequenced sample consisted of peripheral blood. The gene calls are TRBV7-9 and TRBJ1-4; D perhaps matches TRBD1 (6 bases). The receptor comes from a woman aged 45 to 65 who had recovered from COVID-19. As DNA, the CDR3 is TGTGCCAGCAGCTTAGCGGGACAAGCCTCTAGTGAAAAACTGTTTTTT. Translating gives CASSLAGQASSEKLFF.